The source of this T cell receptor beta chain is a study of T cells in tuberculosis. Germline-derived CDR1 and CDR2 are SEHNR and FQNEAQ (reference sequence). V trimming: 5 bases; J trimming: 7 bases; junction bases outside the gene matches: 4. This CDR3 has 13 amino acids. Only in-frame clones appear in the TCRdb table, and some are missing; sequencing was by immunoSEQ multiplex PCR. The sample carries about 40,000 clones, 94% recorded once. Time point in this sample: new active TB diagnosis, blood taken before or within 7 days of starting treatment. Sequenced here: PBMCs, sampled at tuberculosis diagnosis. The receptor was derived from an adult with tuberculosis. The chain uses TRBV7-9 and TRBJ2-2; 7 bases fit TRBD1. The CDR3 nucleotides are TGTGCCAGCAGCCGACAGGGTAACGGGGAGCTGTTTTTT. It yields the protein CASSRQGNGELFF.